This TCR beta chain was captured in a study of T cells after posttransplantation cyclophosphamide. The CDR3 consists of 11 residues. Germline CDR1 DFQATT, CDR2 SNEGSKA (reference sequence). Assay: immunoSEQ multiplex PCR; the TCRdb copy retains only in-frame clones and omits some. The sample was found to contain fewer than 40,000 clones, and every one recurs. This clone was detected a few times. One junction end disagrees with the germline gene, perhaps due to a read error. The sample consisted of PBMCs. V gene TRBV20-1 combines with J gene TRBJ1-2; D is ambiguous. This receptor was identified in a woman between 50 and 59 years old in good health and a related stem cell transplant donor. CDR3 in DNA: TGCAGTGTTAGACATTTCGGTGGCTACACCTTC. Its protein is CSVRHFGGYTF.